This passage covers 15 T cell receptor beta chains from one sample sequenced in a study of CD8+CD57+ T cells in acquired aplastic anemia. The authors sequenced patients whose flow cytometry had shown CD8+CD57+ cell expansion. Genomic DNA, serving as template, underwent TCR beta VDJ and CDR3 profiling. In TCRdb, the reads were re-called with MiXCR into one record per CDR3 protein. This table has 50,000 to 65,000 distinct CDR3 sequences, approximately 54% appearing once. What was sequenced was sorted CD4+, CD8+, or CD8+CD57+ T cells (not recorded which) from PBMCs. The receptors here all came from a human donor with aplastic anemia.

This clonotype was counted many times. CDR3 DNA sequence: TGTGCCATCCAGTCGTATGGTGGAGCGACAGATACGCAGTATTTT. This sequence encodes CAIQSYGGATDTQYF. This chain uses TRBV7-9 with TRBJ2-3; D not certain. Between the trimmed V and J ends, which lost 10 bases and 3 bases, there was a span of 20 bases. The CDR3 totals 15 residues. Germline-derived CDR1 and CDR2 are SEHNR and FQNEAQ (reference sequence).

This chain connects TRBV2 to TRBJ1-3, with 7 nucleotides matching TRBD1. Per the germline V gene, CDR1 is SNHLY and CDR2 is FYNNEI. This CDR3 comprises 15 residues. After removal of 3 bases from V and 9 bases from J, the junction contained 11 bases not matched to a gene. CDR3 coding DNA: TGTGCCAGCAGTGACTGGACAGGTGGGACGGGCACCATATATTTT. It encodes CASSDWTGGTGTIYF.

The chain uses TRBV10-3 and TRBJ1-2, with TRBD1 matching 7 bases. CDR1 and CDR2 from the germline V gene are ENHRY and SYGVKD. With 7 bases clipped from V and 6 bases from J, the junction kept 8 bases outside the gene matches. CDR3 size: 13 residues. The DNA for the CDR3 is TGTGCCATCACCCTCGACAGGGATCATGGCTACACCTTC. Translation: CAITLDRDHGYTF.

This sequence joins TRBV27 and TRBJ2-1, with D perhaps matching TRBD2 (6 bases). Per the germline V gene, CDR1 is MNHEY and CDR2 is SMNVEV (reference sequence). This CDR3 spans 15 amino acids. The V and J ends lost 3 bases and 7 bases respectively, with 16 bases between them. CDR3 sequence (DNA): TGTGCCAGCAGTTTCACCGGGTGGGGGGAGAATGAGCAGTTCTTC. This codes for CASSFTGWGENEQFF.

This chain uses TRBV11-1 with TRBJ2-5; 10 bases align to TRBD1. Germline CDR1 SGHAT, CDR2 FQDESV (reference sequence). J lost 3 bases, V lost 0 bases, and 7 bases had no gene match. The CDR3 extends over 17 amino acids. The CDR3 is CASSLALLTGGKETQYF. DNA of the CDR3: TGTGCCAGCAGCTTAGCGTTGTTGACAGGGGGCAAAGAGACCCAGTACTTC.

Many counts were recorded for this clonotype. The chain is built from TRBV6-2 or TRBV6-3 and TRBJ1-1; D is possibly TRBD1 (5 bases). Looked up from germline, CDR1 is MNHEY and CDR2 is SVGEGT. V was clipped by 6 bases and J by 0 bases, with 17 bases between them. This CDR3 has 16 residues. The CDR3 DNA follows: TGTGCCAGCAGCCATGGCCCGGGACGGGTGAACACTGAAGCTTTCTTT. Residues: CASSHGPGRVNTEAFF.

This clonotype was seen ten or more times. This chain links TRBV10-3 with TRBJ2-5, with a weak D call TRBD2 (6 bases). In germline, CDR1 is ENHRY, CDR2 SYGVKD. V lost 10 bases to trimming and J lost 5 bases, with 23 bases between them. CDR3 length equals 15 residues. CDR3 bases: TGTGCCACCTGGCCCACAGCGGGCGAGGGGGAGACCCAGTACTTC. It yields the protein CATWPTAGEGETQYF.

The CDR3, as DNA: TGCAGTGCCTTCGCTCGGGGGAATGAGCAGTTCTTC. Its translation: CSAFARGNEQFF. This chain connects TRBV20-1 to TRBJ2-1; a weak D match, TRBD2 (6 bases). Trimming removed 6 bases from V and 7 bases from J, with 13 bases in between. The CDR3 spans 12 residues. CDR1 is DFQATT and CDR2 is SNEGSKA in the germline V gene (reference sequence).

This clonotype was picked up one time. This sequence joins TRBV7-2 and TRBJ1-5, with 7 positions matching TRBD1. This CDR3 is built from 13 residues. Germline CDR1 reads SGHTA; CDR2 reads FQGNSA. V lost 6 bases and J lost 6; bases outside the gene matches: 5. CDR3 region: CASSDRVGQPQHF. DNA of the CDR3: TGTGCCAGCAGTGACAGGGTGGGTCAGCCCCAGCATTTT.

The table lists this clonotype with many counts. The CDR3 here is CASSERLGGEQFF. In nucleotides, the CDR3 is TGTGCCAGCAGTGAACGGCTCGGGGGTGAGCAGTTCTTC. The chain employs TRBV6-1 and TRBJ2-1, with D possibly being TRBD2 (6 bases). Germline CDR1 reads MNHNS; CDR2 reads SASEGT. V gave up 2 bases and J gave up 9 bases, with 11 bases separating them. The CDR3 loop spans 13 amino acids.

The chain has TRBV27 and TRBJ2-7; unclear D gene. The CDR3 covers 13 residues. From germline, CDR1 is MNHEY and CDR2 SMNVEV (reference sequence). Trimming shortened V by 8 bases and J by 0 bases, and 11 bases separated the two germline ends. The CDR3 sequence: CASRTASSYEQYF. The CDR3 DNA is TGTGCCAGCCGGACGGCGAGCTCCTACGAGCAGTACTTC.

The genes are TRBV6-2 or TRBV6-3 and TRBJ1-2; TRBD1 matches at 8 bases. CDR3 length: 15 residues. V lost 4 bases, J lost 7 bases, and 11 bases stayed unmatched. Per the germline V gene, CDR1 is MNHEY and CDR2 is SVGEGT. The CDR3 protein is CASSSGTGVVGGYTF. CDR3 nucleotide sequence: TGTGCCAGCAGTTCCGGGACAGGAGTAGTAGGTGGCTACACCTTC.

In its sample, this clonotype was seen once. The chain combines TRBV6-2 or TRBV6-3 with TRBJ1-2; the match to TRBD1 covers 7 bases. Germline V lookup: CDR1 MNHEY, CDR2 SVGEGT. With 7 bases clipped from V and 4 bases from J, the junction kept 6 bases outside the gene matches. This CDR3 comprises 13 residues. The CDR3, as DNA: TGTGCCAGCAACAGGGACAGCAGCTATGGCTACACCTTC. It codes for CASNRDSSYGYTF.

In DNA, the CDR3 is TGTGCCACGACGGCAGGGGGCGGGTCAGATACGCAGTATTTT. It yields the protein CATTAGGGSDTQYF. The gene calls are TRBV24-1 and TRBJ2-3; the match to TRBD1 covers 8 bases. Germline assignment: CDR1 KGHDR and CDR2 SFDVKD. The CDR3 runs 14 residues. Germline trimming cut 10 bases from V and 4 bases from J; bases unmatched to any gene: 9.

As to this clonotype: Lacking the conserved final phenylalanine or tryptophan, this CDR3 likely reflects a read error. V gene TRBV7-9 combines with J gene TRBJ1-6; D not certain. Trimming left V 2 bases short and J 10 bases short, with 12 bases between. Germline values: CDR1 SEHNR, CDR2 FQNEAQ (reference sequence). The CDR3 contains 14 residues. CDR3 loop: CASSLLWERSPLHL. CDR3 bases: TGTGCCAGCAGCTTATTATGGGAACGGTCACCCCTCCACCTT.